These 3 T cell receptor beta chains were sequenced from one sample in a study of shared clonotypes between healthy human individuals. The table came from immunoSEQ multiplex PCR; TCRdb's copy has only in-frame clones and leaves some out. The table shows about half a million clones, with roughly 80% occurring only once. The specimen was PBMCs. The receptors come from a middle-aged woman in good health. Some clones in this sample may be carry-over from other donors' samples.

As to this clone: A far larger clone lies a single base away; this is likely a read error. The chain joins TRBV2 to TRBJ1-5; tentatively, D is TRBD1 (5 bases). In germline, CDR1 is SNHLY, CDR2 FYNNEI. This CDR3 has 14 residues. The CDR3 protein is CASSEQGSNRPQHF. The CDR3 region has the DNA TGTGCCAGCAGTGAACAGGGTAGCAATCGGCCCCAGCATTTT.

V gene TRBV6-1 combines with J gene TRBJ1-1, with TRBD1 as a possible D gene (5 bases). Germline V gene lookup returns CDR1 MNHNS and CDR2 SASEGT. The CDR3 sequence is 15 residues long. V lost 2 bases, J lost 4 bases, and 14 bases lay in between. CDR3 DNA sequence: TGTGCCAGCAGTGAACAGGTCCTGGGGGGCACTGAAGCTTTCTTT. Translated: CASSEQVLGGTEAFF.

This chain connects TRBV15 to TRBJ2-7, with TRBD2 matching 10 bases. With V trimmed by 0 bases and J by 5 bases, 4 bases remained unmatched. The V gene's germline CDR1 is LNHNV and CDR2 YYDKDF (reference sequence). The CDR3 covers 15 residues. The CDR3 region has the DNA TGTGCCACCAGCAGAGATCTAGCGGGAGCCCACGAGCAGTACTTC. It translates to CATSRDLAGAHEQYF.